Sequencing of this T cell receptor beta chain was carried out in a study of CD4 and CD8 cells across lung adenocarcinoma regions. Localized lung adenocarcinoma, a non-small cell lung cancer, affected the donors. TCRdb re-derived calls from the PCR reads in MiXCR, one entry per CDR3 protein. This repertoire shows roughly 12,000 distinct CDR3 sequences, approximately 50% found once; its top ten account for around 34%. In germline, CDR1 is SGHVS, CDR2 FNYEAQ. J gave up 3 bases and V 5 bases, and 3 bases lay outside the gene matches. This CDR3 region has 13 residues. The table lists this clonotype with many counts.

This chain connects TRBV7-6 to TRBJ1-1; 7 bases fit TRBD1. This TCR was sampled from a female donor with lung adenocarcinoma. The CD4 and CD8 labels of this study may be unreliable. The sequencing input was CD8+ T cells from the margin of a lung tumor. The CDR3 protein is CASSAGQDTEAFF. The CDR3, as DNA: TGTGCCAGCAGCGCAGGACAGGACACTGAAGCTTTCTTT.